This T cell receptor beta chain was identified in a study of T cell clonality in common variable immunodeficiency. This CDR3 has 13 residues. Trimming pared 7 bases from V and 1 base from J, leaving 10 bases between. The V gene's germline CDR1 is SQVTM and CDR2 ANQGSEA. Study-wide findings and caveats: Compared with controls, CVID subjects had fewer shared TCRbeta clones. Compared with healthy controls, CVID subjects showed increased TCRbeta clonality, mostly in about a third.

TCRdb's table, derived via immunoSEQ multiplex PCR, lists solely in-frame clones and lacks some. Recorded here are around 32,000 clones, none singletons. Many counts were recorded for this clone. Antigen unknown. The CDR3 end is not reached by the read, which stops 3 residues before it; the germline J gene fills it in. The rearrangement links TRBV29-1 to TRBJ1-4, with D hard to call. The material sequenced was peripheral blood mononuclear cells. The TCR was taken from a person aged 18 to 75 in good health. CDR3 protein: CSAGDITNEKLFF. The CDR3 bases that were read are TGCAGCGCAGGAGATATAACTAATGAAAAA.